The clone carrying this T cell receptor (beta chain) appeared many times. No antigen is known for it. The data originate from a study of CD8 T cells in ankylosing spondylitis. This CDR3 comprises 16 residues. Trimming stripped 6 bases from V and 1 base from J, with 21 bases between. Germline V gene data show CDR1 as SQVTM and CDR2 as ANQGSEA. TCRdb passed the 5' RACE reads through MiXCR, listing each CDR3 protein once. Of 750,000 to 850,000 distinct CDR3 sequences in the sample, over 9.5% were seen once. Whole-study findings and limits: Past studies reported some motif variants in reactive arthritis synovial fluid and blood. Made up of about eight highly homologous variants, a TCR beta motif appeared characteristic of ankylosing spondylitis blood.

The sequence was obtained from a male donor with ankylosing spondylitis. V is TRBV29-1 and J is TRBJ1-1, with a tentative D call TRBD1 (5 bases). Sequencing was done on a sample of blood, either unsorted or a sorted T cell fraction (not recorded which). Here the CDR3 reads CSVANRGGFGNTEAFF. CDR3 nucleotide sequence: TGCAGCGTCGCTAACCGGGGGGGATTCGGGAACACTGAAGCTTTCTTT.